This T cell receptor beta chain was sequenced for a study of identical twins. Study observations and caveats: For monozygotic twins, models underestimated out-of-frame TCR alpha sharing. Insertions were reduced in abundant cord blood beta clonotypes but not in memory repertoires.

The CDR3 spans 13 residues. Trimming took 7 bases from V and 7 from J; bases not matched to a gene: 5. The germline CDR1 and CDR2 sequences are SEHNR and FQNEAQ (reference sequence). About this clonotype itself: As yet, its antigen is unknown.

Template switching (which added a universal primer site) was used, and cDNA carried unique molecular identifiers. A single record per CDR3 protein comes from TCRdb applying MiXCR to the 5' RACE reads. Here the sample spans around 530,000 distinct CDR3 sequences, 15% being singletons. This sample was shared with a second study, whose subject was yellow fever vaccine responses in identical twins.

This rearrangement joins TRBV7-9 to TRBJ2-3; 10 positions agree with TRBD2. Sequences were obtained from CD4+ T cells sorted from blood. The receptor was derived from a woman aged 18 to 35 in good health. CDR3 sequence reads: CASTLAGVNTQYF. DNA for the CDR3: TGTGCCAGCACCCTAGCGGGAGTTAATACGCAGTATTTT.